This TCR beta chain was profiled in a study of T cells in Graves' hyperthyroidism and ophthalmopathy. This CDR3 region has 15 residues. V was clipped by 3 bases and J by 7 bases, with 16 bases between them. CDR1 is SGHAT, CDR2 FQNNGV, per germline. Researchers took RNA transcripts and amplified the TCR beta CDR3 regions from them. The TCR CDR3 was amplified in a first-round RT-PCR using the HTBI primer set. TCRdb itself ran the multiplex PCR reads through MiXCR, one entry per CDR3 protein. The table has 540,000 or so distinct CDR3 sequences, about 43% seen once; the top ten hold 15% to 20%. This receptor was obtained from an adult woman with Graves' disease, either hyperthyroidism or ophthalmopathy (not recorded which). Sequencing was performed on peripheral blood or thyroid tissue (not recorded which). The chain links TRBV11-2 to TRBJ2-1; D is possibly TRBD1 or TRBD2 (5 bases each). CDR3 in amino acids: CASSFGATELNEQFF. CDR3 nucleotides: TGTGCCAGCAGCTTCGGGGCGACCGAGTTAAATGAGCAGTTCTTC. Full variable domain (missing parts from reference TRBV11-2 and TRBJ2-1): EAGVAQSPRYKIIEKRQSVAFWCNPISGHATLYWYQQILGQGPKLLIQFQNNGVVDDSQLPKDRFSAERLKGVDSTLKIQPAKLEDSAVYLCASSFGATELNEQFFGPGTRLTVL.